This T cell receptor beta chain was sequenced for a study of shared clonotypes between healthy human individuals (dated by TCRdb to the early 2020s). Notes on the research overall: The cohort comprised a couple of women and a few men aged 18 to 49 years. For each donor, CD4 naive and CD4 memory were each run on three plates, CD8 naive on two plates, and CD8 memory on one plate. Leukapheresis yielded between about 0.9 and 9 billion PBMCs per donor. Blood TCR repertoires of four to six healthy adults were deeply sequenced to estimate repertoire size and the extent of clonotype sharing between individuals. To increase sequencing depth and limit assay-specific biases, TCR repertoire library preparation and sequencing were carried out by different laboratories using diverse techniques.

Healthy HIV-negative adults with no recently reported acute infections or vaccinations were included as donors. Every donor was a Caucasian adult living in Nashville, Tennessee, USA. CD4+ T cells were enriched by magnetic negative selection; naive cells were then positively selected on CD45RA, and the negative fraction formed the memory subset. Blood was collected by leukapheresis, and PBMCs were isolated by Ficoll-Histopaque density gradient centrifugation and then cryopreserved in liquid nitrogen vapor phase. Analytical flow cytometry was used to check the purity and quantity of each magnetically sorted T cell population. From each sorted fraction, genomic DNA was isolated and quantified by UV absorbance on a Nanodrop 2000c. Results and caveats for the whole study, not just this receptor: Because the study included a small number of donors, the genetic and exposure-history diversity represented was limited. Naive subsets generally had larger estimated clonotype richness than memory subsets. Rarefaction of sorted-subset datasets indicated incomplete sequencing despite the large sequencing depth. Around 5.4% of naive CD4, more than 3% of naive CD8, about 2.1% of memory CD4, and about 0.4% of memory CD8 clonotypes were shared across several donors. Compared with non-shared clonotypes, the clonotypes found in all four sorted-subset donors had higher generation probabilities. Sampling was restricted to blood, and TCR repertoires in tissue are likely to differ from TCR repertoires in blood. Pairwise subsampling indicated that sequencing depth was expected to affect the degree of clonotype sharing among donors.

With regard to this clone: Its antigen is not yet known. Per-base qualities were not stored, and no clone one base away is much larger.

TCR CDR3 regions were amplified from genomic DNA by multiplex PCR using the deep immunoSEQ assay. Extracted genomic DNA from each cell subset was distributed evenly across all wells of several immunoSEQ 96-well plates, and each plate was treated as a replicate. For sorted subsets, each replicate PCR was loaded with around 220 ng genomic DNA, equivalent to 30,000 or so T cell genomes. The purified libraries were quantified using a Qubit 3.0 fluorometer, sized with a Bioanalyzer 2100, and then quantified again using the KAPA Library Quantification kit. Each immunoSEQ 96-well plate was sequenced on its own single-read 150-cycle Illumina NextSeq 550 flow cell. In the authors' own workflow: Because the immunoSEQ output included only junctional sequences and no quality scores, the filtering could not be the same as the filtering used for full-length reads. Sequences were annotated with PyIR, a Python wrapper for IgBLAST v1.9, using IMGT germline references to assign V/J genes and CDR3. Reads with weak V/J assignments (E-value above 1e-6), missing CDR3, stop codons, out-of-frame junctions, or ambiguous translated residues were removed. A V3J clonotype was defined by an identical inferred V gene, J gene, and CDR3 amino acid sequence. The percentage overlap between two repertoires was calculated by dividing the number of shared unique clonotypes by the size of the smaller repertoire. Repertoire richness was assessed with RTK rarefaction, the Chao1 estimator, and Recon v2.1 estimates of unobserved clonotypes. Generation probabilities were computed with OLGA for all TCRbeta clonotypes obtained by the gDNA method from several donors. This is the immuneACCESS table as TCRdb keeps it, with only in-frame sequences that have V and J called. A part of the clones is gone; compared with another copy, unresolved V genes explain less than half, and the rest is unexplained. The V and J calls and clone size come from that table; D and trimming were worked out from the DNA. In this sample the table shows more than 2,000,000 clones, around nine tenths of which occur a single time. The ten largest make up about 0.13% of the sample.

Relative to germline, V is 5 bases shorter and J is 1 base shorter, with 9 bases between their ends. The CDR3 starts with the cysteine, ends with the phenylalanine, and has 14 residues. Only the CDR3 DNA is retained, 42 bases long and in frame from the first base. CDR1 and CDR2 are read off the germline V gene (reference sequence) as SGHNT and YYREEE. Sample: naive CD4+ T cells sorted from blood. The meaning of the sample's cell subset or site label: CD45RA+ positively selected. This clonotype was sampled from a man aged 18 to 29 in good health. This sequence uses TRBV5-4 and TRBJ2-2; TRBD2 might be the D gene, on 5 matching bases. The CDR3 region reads CASSIARNTGELFF. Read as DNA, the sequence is TGTGCCAGCAGTATAGCGAGGAACACCGGGGAGCTGTTTTTT.